The sequence of this TCR beta chain was determined in a study of blood T cell repertoires in COVID-19. About the research overall: Samples came from the United States, Italy and Spain, spanning acute and convalescent COVID-19. Sample material is recorded as cDNA or gDNA derived from T cells, B-cell-depleted T cells, or PBMCs.

Original processing notes: Reference gene primer amplification yielded estimated nucleated cell counts. Measured with immunoSEQ multiplex PCR; TCRdb has only the in-frame clones, and not every one. That table furnishes V, J and clone size, whereas the DNA furnished D and trimming. The sample has 150,000 to 200,000 clones; approximately 86% are singletons. The CDR3 length is 14 residues. CDR1 LGHDT and CDR2 YNNKEL come from the germline V gene (reference sequence). V lost 2 bases, J lost 2 bases, and 3 bases stayed unmatched. The gene calls are TRBV3-1 (or the pseudogene TRBV3-2) and TRBJ2-7, with 7 bases that match TRBD1. Source material: peripheral blood. This clonotype was sampled from a man in his sixties with acute or convalescent COVID-19. The CDR3 reads CASSQNRGPYEQYF. CDR3 DNA: TGTGCCAGCAGCCAAAACAGGGGACCCTACGAGCAGTACTTC.